This T cell receptor (beta chain) was profiled in a study of T cell repertoires in cytomegalovirus infection. Overall study: Matching HLA type, along with CMV infection, was indicated by public TCR beta signatures.

This clonotype was recorded at least ten times. Its antigen is unknown. In TCRdb, the reads were re-called with MiXCR into one record per CDR3 protein. The profile covers more than 200,000 distinct CDR3 sequences, with less than 9.5% appearing a single time and roughly 15% taken by the ten largest. Per the germline V gene, CDR1 is SGHTA and CDR2 is FQGNSA. The CDR3 sequence is 15 residues long. V was clipped by 5 bases and J by 1 base, with 12 bases between them. Whole-study findings and limits: The study found HLA-C-restricted CMV-specific TCR beta clonotypes dominating the ex vivo response. There were carriers of CMV plus the relevant HLA, and cumulative public TCR beta family frequency identified them.

This clonotype was obtained from a human donor in good health (CMV status not recorded). Some clones in this sample may be carry-over from other donors' samples. What was sequenced was PBMCs. The chain combines TRBV7-2 with TRBJ2-1; D is possibly TRBD2 (5 bases). The CDR3 sequence: CASSAPGGSYNEQFF. The DNA of the CDR3 is TGTGCCAGCAGCGCCCCCGGAGGATCCTACAATGAGCAGTTCTTC.